Below are 21 T cell receptor beta chains sequenced from a single sample in a study of cytomegalovirus exposure and HLA in healthy donors. Use of 60 Vbeta and 13 Jbeta primers characterized the PCR. Here immunoSEQ multiplex PCR was the method, and the copy in TCRdb shows in-frame clones only, minus some. Of roughly 150,000 clones in the sample, approximately 84% are singletons; the top ten hold about 1%. Sequencing was performed on PBMCs. The receptors originated from a young man in good health and CMV-seronegative.

The gene calls are TRBV11-2 and TRBJ1-1; TRBD1 might be the D (5 bases). Trimming removed 1 base from V and 1 base from J, with 16 bases in between. This CDR3 contains 17 residues. The V gene's germline CDR1 is SGHAT and CDR2 FQNNGV. CDR3 nucleotides: TGTGCCAGCAGCTTAGCTAGTGGGGGGATATGGAACACTGAAGCTTTCTTT. Its translation: CASSLASGGIWNTEAFF.

The CDR3 protein is CASSGGQLFF. The CDR3 DNA sequence: TGTGCCAGCAGTGGGGGACAGCTGTTCTTC. J is TRBJ2-1 and V is TRBV25-1; TRBD1 aligns across 7 bases. Trimming took 4 bases from V and 15 from J; bases not matched to a gene: 3. Germline V lookup: CDR1 MGHDK, CDR2 SYGVNS. The CDR3 has 10 residues.

The chain links TRBV5-6 to TRBJ2-7; unclear D gene. Trimming removed 5 bases at V and 2 bases at J, with 17 bases between. The CDR3 is made up of 15 amino acids. Germline V CDR1 and CDR2: SGHDT, YYEEEE. The CDR3 nucleotides read TGTGCCAGCAGACCAGCCTTAGCCGAGACCTACGAGCAGTACTTC. Translated: CASRPALAETYEQYF.

This chain joins TRBV11-2 and TRBJ1-1; 7 bases fit TRBD1. CDR1 is SGHAT, CDR2 FQNNGV, per germline. The junction had 15 bases not matched to a gene; V was cut back by 1 base and J by 7 bases. The CDR3 consists of 17 residues. CDR3: CASSLGGYIDREYEAFF. The CDR3 coding sequence is TGTGCCAGCAGCTTAGGAGGGTATATAGACAGGGAATATGAAGCTTTCTTT.

The chain joins TRBV7-9 to TRBJ2-1; 9 nucleotides match TRBD1. V lost 4 bases to trimming and J lost 10 bases; unmatched junction nucleotides: 11. This CDR3 region has 15 residues. Germline-derived CDR1 and CDR2 are SEHNR and FQNEAQ (reference sequence). The CDR3 is CASSSGTGGYREQFF. As DNA, the CDR3 is TGTGCCAGCAGCTCGGGAACAGGGGGCTACAGGGAGCAGTTCTTC.

This clone was recorded once. The chain combines TRBV6-6 with TRBJ2-5; 10 bases match TRBD1. V was pared by 2 bases and J by 3 bases, with 3 bases of the junction left unmatched. This CDR3 has 15 amino acids. Germline-derived CDR1 and CDR2 are MNHNY and SVGAGI (reference sequence). The CDR3: CASSYRDRGKETQYF. The CDR3 DNA follows: TGTGCCAGCAGTTACCGGGACAGGGGAAAAGAGACCCAGTACTTC.

This clone was observed once. Other nucleotide sequences in the sample specify the same CDR3. The chain couples TRBV2 to TRBJ2-7; 9 bases are a match to TRBD2. The V gene end was trimmed by 6 bases and the J gene end by 4 bases; junction bases not matched to a gene: 4. The CDR3 sequence is 13 residues long. Germline CDR1 reads SNHLY; CDR2 reads FYNNEI. The CDR3 DNA follows: TGTGCCAGCAGAAGACTAGCGGAGTACGAGCAGTACTTC. Translated: CASRRLAEYEQYF. Variable domain in full (rest from reference TRBV2 and TRBJ2-7): EPEVTQTPSHQVTQMGQEVILRCVPISNHLYFYWYRQILGQKVEFLVSFYNNEISEKSEIFDDQFSVERPDGSNFTLKIRSTKLEDSAMYFCASRRLAEYEQYFGPGTRLTVT.

In this sample, this clone turned up a few times. The rearrangement links TRBV7-8 to TRBJ2-1; the D is unclear. Germline assignment: CDR1 SGHVS and CDR2 FQNEAQ. The CDR3 contains 13 residues. The V end was cut by 4 bases, the J end by 5 bases, with 9 bases between. The CDR3 protein is CASSSYSDNEQFF. CDR3 bases: TGTGCCAGCAGCTCCTACAGTGACAATGAGCAGTTCTTC.

This clone was recorded only once. The chain joins TRBV19 to TRBJ2-7; weak D call: TRBD1 (6 bases). Germline assignment: CDR1 LNHDA and CDR2 SQIVND (reference sequence). CDR3 length equals 14 residues. Between the trimmed V and J ends, which lost 3 bases and 7 bases, there was a span of 16 bases. DNA of the CDR3: TGTGCCAGTAGTATTTTGGGTGGGGGCCCTGAGCAGTACTTC. Its protein is CASSILGGGPEQYF.

The chain recombines TRBV18 with TRBJ1-2; TRBD1 matches 7 bases. V was clipped by 0 bases and J by 8 bases; unmatched bases: 15. This CDR3 comprises 17 residues. Germline CDR1 and CDR2: KGHSH and LQKENI. The CDR3, as DNA: TGTGCCAGCTCACCACCGGGACAGCCCTATGGTCCGCGAGGCTACACCTTC. Translation: CASSPPGQPYGPRGYTF.

This clone was counted between two and nine times. J is TRBJ2-7 and V is TRBV30; 10 nucleotides match TRBD2. Germline V gives CDR1 GTSNPN, CDR2 SVGIG (reference sequence). The CDR3 runs 14 residues. With 2 bases clipped from V and 3 bases from J, the junction kept 4 bases outside the gene matches. The CDR3 DNA reads TGTGCCTGGAGTCCCCTAGCGGGAGTCTACGAGCAGTACTTC. Encoded protein: CAWSPLAGVYEQYF.

The chain couples TRBV2 to TRBJ2-1; TRBD2 matches at 8 bases. Germline V gene sequence: CDR1 SNHLY, CDR2 FYNNEI. This CDR3 contains 15 residues. The V and J ends lost 2 bases and 4 bases, in that order; junction bases with no gene match: 4. CDR3 coding DNA: TGTGCCAGCAGTGAATGGCGGGGGGAGTACAATGAGCAGTTCTTC. Protein product: CASSEWRGEYNEQFF.

V gene TRBV5-6 combines with J gene TRBJ2-5, with 7 bases identical to TRBD1. The J call may be faulty, since TRBJ2-7 better matches the DNA end. Germline assignment: CDR1 SGHDT and CDR2 YYEEEE. CDR3 length: 14 residues. CDR3 protein: CASSLGGGWYEQYF. The CDR3 DNA reads TGTGCCAGCAGCTTGGGAGGGGGCTGGTACGAGCAGTACTTC.

V is TRBV5-1 and J is TRBJ2-7; 9 bases are a match to TRBD2. The germline V gene encodes CDR1 SGHRS and CDR2 YFSETQ. Trimming took 4 bases from V and 4 from J; bases not matched to a gene: 9. The CDR3 totals 15 residues. CDR3 coding DNA: TGCGCCAGCAGCAAGGCGCTAGCGGGGAATTACGAGCAGTACTTC. This codes for CASSKALAGNYEQYF.

The rearrangement joins TRBV7-2 to TRBJ1-1; D possibly corresponds to TRBD1 (6 bases). Trimming removed 2 bases at V and 4 bases at J, with 8 bases between. The CDR3 has 13 amino acids. CDR1 is SGHTA and CDR2 is FQGNSA in the germline V gene. As DNA, the CDR3 is TGTGCCAGCAGCTTAAGGGGGGGCACTGAAGCTTTCTTT. Protein product: CASSLRGGTEAFF.

This chain joins TRBV5-4 and TRBJ2-7, with a weak D call TRBD2 (6 bases). This CDR3 region has 13 residues. Trimming took off 4 bases at V and 2 bases at J, with 10 bases between the two ends. Germline assignment: CDR1 SGHNT and CDR2 YYREEE (reference sequence). The CDR3 nucleotides read TGTGCCAGCAGCACCCCGGGGGCCTACGAGCAGTACTTC. This gives the protein CASSTPGAYEQYF. Full variable domain (outside the CDR3, taken from reference TRBV5-4 and TRBJ2-7): ETGVTQSPTHLIKTRGQQVTLRCSSQSGHNTVSWYQQALGQGPQFIFQYYREEENGRGNFPPRFSGLQFPNYSSELNVNALELDDSALYLCASSTPGAYEQYFGPGTRLTVT.

The chain recombines TRBV5-1 with TRBJ2-1, with a weak D call TRBD1 (5 bases). Germline assignment: CDR1 SGHRS and CDR2 YFSETQ. V shed 7 bases and J shed 1 base, with 9 bases lying between them. The CDR3 runs to 13 residues. The CDR3: CASQTVSYNEQFF. The CDR3 DNA is TGCGCCAGCCAGACAGTATCCTACAATGAGCAGTTCTTC.

The rearrangement uses TRBV6-1 and TRBJ2-7; 7 bases are a match to TRBD1. The V gene's germline CDR1 is MNHNS and CDR2 SASEGT. The CDR3 runs 13 residues. The V gene end was trimmed by 7 bases and the J gene end by 3 bases; junction bases not matched to a gene: 6. The CDR3 sequence: CASTPDRYYEQYF. Here the CDR3 DNA reads TGTGCCAGCACCCCGGACAGGTACTACGAGCAGTACTTC.

V usage is TRBV4-2 and J usage is TRBJ2-7; tentative D call: TRBD2 (7 bases). Trimming removed 0 bases from V and 1 base from J, with 16 bases in between. CDR1 and CDR2 (germline): LGHNA, YNFKEQ. This CDR3 has 17 residues. The CDR3 DNA sequence: TGTGCCAGCAGCCAAGATTGGGGGCGGGGGTTATCCTACGAGCAGTACTTC. It translates to CASSQDWGRGLSYEQYF.

The chain recombines TRBV5-8 with TRBJ1-5, with D perhaps TRBD1 (5 bases). From germline, CDR1 is SGHTS and CDR2 YDEGEE. The CDR3 has 12 amino acids. The V gene lost 6 bases and the J gene lost 4 bases, with 8 bases spanning the gap. CDR3 loop: CASTRGNQPQHF. The CDR3, as DNA: TGTGCCAGCACCCGGGGGAATCAGCCCCAGCATTTT. Using reference TRBV5-8 and TRBJ1-5 for the parts outside the CDR3, the full variable domain is EAGVTQSPTHLIKTRGQQATLRCSPISGHTSVYWYQQALGLGLQFLLWYDEGEERNRGNFPPRFSGRQFPNYSSELNVNALELEDSALYLCASTRGNQPQHFGDGTRLSIL.

V is TRBV5-4 and J is TRBJ2-2; 15 nucleotides agree with TRBD2. Germline CDR1 SGHNT, CDR2 YYREEE (reference sequence). The CDR3 consists of 18 residues. Trimming at V came to 4 bases and at J to 6 bases, leaving 10 bases not matched to a gene. The CDR3 region is CASSPRSWTSGGAGELFF. CDR3 nucleotides: TGTGCCAGCAGCCCACGATCGTGGACTAGCGGGGGGGCCGGGGAGCTGTTTTTT.